What follows are 9 T cell receptor beta chains derived from one specimen sequenced in a study of T-cell memory formation after mild COVID-19. MiXCR, applied by TCRdb to the 5' RACE reads, yields one record per CDR3 protein. The sample lists about 400,000 distinct CDR3 sequences; about an eighth were seen once. The sequenced sample was PBMCs or a T cell subset sorted from them (not recorded which). These receptors were obtained from a man between 18 and 35 years old who had mild COVID-19 (a few samples of this study predate the infection). Cell type and time point are not known.

This clonotype was recorded many times. The J gene is TRBJ2-3, the V gene TRBV6-2 or TRBV6-3; D is undetermined. The CDR3 has 13 amino acids. V lost 4 bases, J lost 0 bases, and 5 bases lay in between. CDR1 and CDR2 from the germline V gene are MNHEY and SVGEGT. CDR3 DNA sequence: TGTGCCAGCAGTTCCAAAAGCACAGATACGCAGTATTTT. It yields the protein CASSSKSTDTQYF.

The gene calls are TRBV12-3 or TRBV12-4 and TRBJ2-3; TRBD2 aligns across 10 bases. This CDR3 region has 14 residues. V shed 6 bases, J shed 6 bases, and the junction held 6 bases outside the gene matches. CDR3 sequence: CASRTGLASDTQYF. The CDR3 DNA sequence: TGTGCCAGCAGGACGGGACTAGCGTCGGATACGCAGTATTTT.

This chain uses TRBV7-6 with TRBJ2-1, with D unresolved. Germline-derived CDR1 and CDR2 are SGHVS and FNYEAQ. The V gene lost 2 bases and the J gene lost 5 bases, with 7 bases spanning the gap. The CDR3 extends over 13 amino acids. In DNA, the CDR3 is TGTGCCAGCAGCTTATACAGAGACAATGAGCAGTTCTTC. It is translated as CASSLYRDNEQFF. The full variable domain, its missing parts supplied by reference TRBV7-6 and TRBJ2-1, is GAGVSQSPRYKVTKRGQDVALRCDPISGHVSLYWYRQALGQGPEFLTYFNYEAQQDKSGLPNDRFSAERPEGSISTLTIQRTEQRDSAMYRCASSLYRDNEQFFGPGTRLTVL.

This clonotype was seen more than once but under ten times. This chain joins TRBV4-3 and TRBJ1-2, with no clear D. In germline, CDR1 is LGHNA, CDR2 YSLEER. The V end was cut by 1 base, the J end by 5 bases, with 8 bases between. CDR3 length: 13 residues. CDR3 DNA: TGCGCCAGCAGCCAAGGCAGGCTATATGGCTACACCTTC. Its protein is CASSQGRLYGYTF.

This clonotype was found once. This chain connects TRBV24-1 to TRBJ2-1; TRBD2 matches 9 bases. CDR1 and CDR2 (germline): KGHDR, SFDVKD. The CDR3 has 16 amino acids. V shed 6 bases, J shed 7 bases, and the junction held 12 bases outside the gene matches. The CDR3 sequence: CATSPPGAGGINEQFF. CDR3 DNA sequence: TGTGCCACCAGTCCACCCGGGGCGGGGGGGATTAATGAGCAGTTCTTC.

The chain joins TRBV27 to TRBJ1-5; maybe TRBD1 (6 bases). This CDR3 comprises 15 residues. Germline CDR1 is MNHEY and CDR2 is SMNVEV (reference sequence). V was trimmed by 3 bases and J by 4 bases, leaving 13 bases between them. CDR3 protein: CASSFLGHLNQPQHF. The CDR3 DNA reads as TGTGCCAGCAGTTTCTTGGGACACCTGAATCAGCCCCAGCATTTT.

There are a few counts of this clonotype. This chain joins TRBV4-3 and TRBJ1-5; D is ambiguous. CDR1 is LGHNA and CDR2 is YSLEER in the germline V gene. The CDR3 runs to 15 residues. With 1 base removed from V and 3 bases from J, the gap between germline ends came to 10 bases. The CDR3 DNA reads as TGCGCCAGCAGCCAAGGGTACGGGTACAATCAGCCCCAGCATTTT. This sequence encodes CASSQGYGYNQPQHF.

This clonotype occurred a few times. V and J are TRBV4-1 and TRBJ1-3; D unresolved. This CDR3 contains 14 residues. The V end was cut by 4 bases, the J end by 0 bases, with 7 bases between. Germline values: CDR1 MGHRA, CDR2 YSYEKL. The CDR3 loop reads CASSLDISGNTIYF. The CDR3 DNA reads as TGCGCCAGCAGCCTCGACATCTCTGGAAACACCATATATTTT.

V is TRBV4-3 and J is TRBJ2-3; 12 nucleotides agree with TRBD2. J was trimmed by 0 bases and V by 4 bases; bases with no gene match: 14. This CDR3 is 20 amino acids long. The V gene's germline CDR1 is LGHNA and CDR2 YSLEER. The CDR3 sequence: CASSPRKASGGAYSTDTQYF. CDR3 coding DNA: TGCGCCAGCAGCCCCCGAAAGGCTAGCGGGGGGGCCTATAGCACAGATACGCAGTATTTT.